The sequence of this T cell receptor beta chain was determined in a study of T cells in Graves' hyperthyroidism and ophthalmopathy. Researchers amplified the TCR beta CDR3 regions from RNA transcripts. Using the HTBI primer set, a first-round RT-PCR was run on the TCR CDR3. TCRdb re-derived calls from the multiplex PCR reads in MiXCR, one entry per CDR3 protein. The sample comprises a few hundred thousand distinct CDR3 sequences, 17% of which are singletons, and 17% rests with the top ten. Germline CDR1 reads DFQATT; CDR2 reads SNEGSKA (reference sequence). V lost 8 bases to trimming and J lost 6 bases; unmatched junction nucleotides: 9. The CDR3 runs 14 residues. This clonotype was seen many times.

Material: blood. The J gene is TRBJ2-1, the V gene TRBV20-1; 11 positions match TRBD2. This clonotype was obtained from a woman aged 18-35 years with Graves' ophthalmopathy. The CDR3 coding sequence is TGCAGTACCCGGGGACTAGCGGAGCGCAATGAGCAGTTCTTC. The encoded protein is CSTRGLAERNEQFF.